There are many counts of the clone carrying this T cell receptor beta chain. Its specificity is unknown. The record originates from a study of early T cells in non-severe SARS-CoV-2 infection. About the research overall: Sequencing used unsorted whole-blood bulk RNA, so chains lack pairing. Study outcomes and limitations: Missing private and CD4 specificities, VDJdb matching favored anti-spike CD8 responses.

The CDR3 consists of 17 residues. Trimming removed 0 bases from V and 0 bases from J, with 12 bases in between. Per germline, CDR1 GTSNPN and CDR2 SVGIG (reference sequence). The TCR library protocol was used to attach unique molecular identifiers. These identifiers were attached to individual cDNA molecules. TCRdb called the 5' RACE reads again in MiXCR, with one record for every CDR3 protein. The table has 70,000 to 85,000 distinct CDR3 sequences, roughly 13% seen once. The receptor comes from an adult who was a healthcare worker with PCR-confirmed SARS-CoV-2 infection or an uninfected control (not recorded which). The sample taken for sequencing was whole blood. The chain recombines TRBV30 with TRBJ2-6; D unresolved. CDR3 sequence reads: CAWSVWGTHSGANVLTF. The CDR3 coding sequence is TGTGCCTGGAGTGTATGGGGTACACACTCTGGGGCCAACGTCCTGACTTTC.